This T cell receptor (beta chain) comes out of a study of shared clonotypes between healthy human individuals. Broader study findings: Naive CD4 clonotypes overlapped across a handful of donors at approximately 5.3%.

TCRdb's table, derived via immunoSEQ multiplex PCR, lists solely in-frame clones and lacks some. The sample includes 1 million to 1.3 million clones, about four fifths seen only once; the top ten take roughly 0.55%. This clone was observed a single time. Its antigen is as yet unknown. The CDR3 runs 14 residues. J lost 5 bases, V lost 0 bases, and 3 bases had no gene match. CDR1 and CDR2 (germline): ENHRY, SYGVKD. This sequence joins TRBV10-3 and TRBJ2-5, with TRBD2 matching 7 bases. Sequenced input: memory CD4+ T cells from PBMCs. Subset meaning: CD45RA-negative fraction. This TCR was sampled from a man aged 18-30 years in good health. Some clones in this sample may be carry-over from other donors' samples. CDR3 nucleotides: TGTGCCATCAGTGAGTCGGGAGGGATCGAGACCCAGTACTTC. Translation: CAISESGGIETQYF.